This entry concerns a single T cell receptor beta chain. The target antigen is unknown. The data stem from a study of T cells in Graves' hyperthyroidism and ophthalmopathy. Points from the study as a whole: Model predictions of ophthalmopathy came a median about six months before onset. Separating ophthalmopathy from stable hyperthyroidism was achieved by a 13 V-J model.

Each diagnosis drew on symptoms, thyroxine, TRAb, thyroid ultrasound and orbital computed tomography findings. Template material for amplifying TCR beta CDR3 regions consisted of RNA transcripts. HTBI primers were employed in a first-round RT-PCR of the TCR CDR3. A single record per CDR3 protein comes from TCRdb applying MiXCR to the multiplex PCR reads. The sample holds 500,000 to 800,000 distinct CDR3 sequences; about 45% are singletons and the top ten take approximately 7.2%. The sample taken for sequencing was peripheral blood or thyroid tissue (not recorded which). The receptor comes from an adult man with Graves' disease, either hyperthyroidism or ophthalmopathy (not recorded which).

Here the CDR3 DNA reads TGCAGCGTAGAGGGGAGGCGGTCTGGAGCTTTCTTT. It translates to CSVEGRRSGAFF. The V and J genes are TRBV29-1 and TRBJ1-1, with D perhaps matching TRBD1 (5 bases). The CDR3 has 12 amino acids. V was shortened by 6 bases and J by 10 bases, with 18 bases between the two germline ends. CDR1 is SQVTM, CDR2 ANQGSEA, per germline.